Listed here are 12 T cell receptor beta chains from one sample, sequenced in a study of control samples from healthy donors and cancer patients. Using immunoSEQ multiplex PCR, the repertoire was profiled, and TCRdb retains in-frame clones only, with some absent. In the table there are tens of thousands of clones, roughly 87% of which are singletons. Sequencing was done on a sample of PBMCs. All receptors come from a man between 60 and 75 years old with colorectal cancer.

The chain combines TRBV14 with TRBJ2-7, with D maybe TRBD2 (7 bases). Deletions cut 0 bases from V and 5 bases from J, with 20 bases between. Germline-derived CDR1 and CDR2 are SGHDN and FVKESK. This CDR3 region has 17 residues. The CDR3 sequence: CASSQEWSGGIGNEQYF. For the CDR3, the DNA is TGTGCCAGCAGCCAAGAGTGGTCGGGGGGCATAGGAAACGAGCAGTACTTC.

J is TRBJ1-2 and V is TRBV10-3; the D is unclear. CDR3 size: 13 residues. Germline values: CDR1 ENHRY, CDR2 SYGVKD. The V gene lost 3 bases and the J gene lost 4 bases, with 9 bases spanning the gap. The CDR3 is CAISDIQTYGYTF. DNA for the CDR3: TGTGCCATCAGTGATATACAGACCTATGGCTACACCTTC.

The V gene is TRBV12-3 or TRBV12-4, the J gene TRBJ1-1; tentatively, D is TRBD1 (6 bases). The CDR3 has 13 residues. V was cut by 4 bases and J by 8 bases, with 14 bases left in between. CDR3 sequence reads: CASSSSAGAEAFF. CDR3 coding DNA: TGTGCCAGCAGTTCGAGTGCAGGGGCCGAAGCTTTCTTT.

J is TRBJ1-1 and V is TRBV29-1, with 9 bases identical to TRBD1. There are 14 residues in the CDR3. The V segment lost 6 bases and the J segment 5 bases; nucleotides outside the gene matches: 10. In germline, CDR1 is SQVTM, CDR2 ANQGSEA. The CDR3 nucleotides read TGCAGCGTAAATCCGGGACAGGGAAAAACTGAAGCTTTCTTT. It specifies CSVNPGQGKTEAFF.

This clone was seen once. The V gene is TRBV6-6, the J gene TRBJ2-5; D remains unclear. V gave up 6 bases and J gave up 2 bases, with 4 bases separating them. Germline CDR1 MNHNY, CDR2 SVGAGI (reference sequence). The CDR3 runs to 11 residues. CDR3 region: CASRVQETQYF. Here the CDR3 DNA reads TGTGCCAGCAGGGTGCAAGAGACCCAGTACTTC.

This chain joins TRBV18 and TRBJ2-7; D is unresolved. Germline lookup yields CDR1 KGHSH and CDR2 LQKENI. This CDR3 is built from 15 residues. With 4 bases removed from V and 6 bases from J, the gap between germline ends came to 19 bases. Here the CDR3 reads CASSLSRGRVGEQYF. As DNA, the CDR3 is TGTGCCAGCTCACTGTCGCGTGGCAGAGTGGGCGAGCAGTACTTC.

The chain carries TRBV5-4 and TRBJ2-7; 8 bases are shared with TRBD1. Unmatched junction bases numbered 3, after V lost 4 bases and J lost 6 bases. The CDR3 contains 12 residues. Germline CDR1 and CDR2: SGHNT and YYREEE (reference sequence). The CDR3: CASSLDRGEQYF. The DNA for the CDR3 is TGTGCCAGCAGCCTTGACAGGGGCGAGCAGTACTTC.

The V and J genes are TRBV2 and TRBJ2-5, with 11 bases identical to TRBD1. The CDR3 is made up of 14 amino acids. V shed 5 bases and J 6 bases; nucleotides not matched to a gene: 5. CDR1 and CDR2 from the germline V gene are SNHLY and FYNNEI. In nucleotides, the CDR3 is TGTGCCAGCAGTTCCGGGACAGGGGGAAAGACCCAGTACTTC. It is translated as CASSSGTGGKTQYF.

This chain links TRBV19 with TRBJ1-2; D is unresolved. V lost 7 bases and J 4 bases, leaving 13 bases between the germline ends. This CDR3 has 13 amino acids. Germline V lookup: CDR1 LNHDA, CDR2 SQIVND (reference sequence). The CDR3 sequence: CASTPPVGYGYTF. The CDR3 coding sequence is TGTGCCAGTACCCCGCCGGTCGGCTATGGCTACACCTTC.

The chain recombines TRBV7-5 with TRBJ2-1; TRBD2 is the table's D call, not checked against the DNA. TRBV7-5 has pseudogene status. The CDR3 loop spans 16 amino acids. CDR3 nucleotide sequence: TGCCCCCGGGACGGCACGGTTCGGACTACCCATGAAGAGCAGTTCTTC. Protein product: CPRDGTVRTTHEEQFF.

V gene TRBV5-1 combines with J gene TRBJ1-2, with D possibly being TRBD1 (5 bases). Germline V gives CDR1 SGHRS, CDR2 YFSETQ. The V gene lost 0 bases and the J gene lost 3 bases, with 12 bases spanning the gap. There are 15 residues in the CDR3. The CDR3: CASSLEVGADYGYTF. CDR3 nucleotide sequence: TGCGCCAGCAGCTTGGAAGTAGGGGCCGACTATGGCTACACCTTC.

The rearrangement uses TRBV4-1 and TRBJ2-7; tentative D call: TRBD1 (5 bases). Trimming removed 0 bases at V and 2 bases at J, with 14 bases between. CDR3 length: 16 amino acids. Per germline, CDR1 MGHRA and CDR2 YSYEKL. CDR3 DNA: TGCGCCAGCAGCCAAGAAGGGTCAGGGATCCCCTACGAGCAGTACTTC. Protein sequence: CASSQEGSGIPYEQYF.